This is a list of T cell receptor beta chains from one sample in a study of T cell responses to AZD1222 COVID-19 vaccine. TCRdb keeps only in-frame clones here, not all; method: immunoSEQ multiplex PCR. This sample has fewer than 130,000 clones, with about four fifths found just once. This specimen consisted of peripheral blood, obtained on day 0 of AZD1222 vaccination. The receptors originated from an adult in good health. The CDR3 runs from the conserved cysteine through the conserved F or W. D genes are given only for firm matches. Where a row states a size, it is once, few, many or the class of an expanded clone; other rows omit it.

>TRBD2|TRBJ2-1|NA|TRBV28
CASSPLAGAHLSSYNEQFF
TGTGCCAGCAGTCCACTAGCGGGAGCGCACCTGAGCTCCTACAATGAGCAGTTCTTC
>NA|TRBJ2-3|NA|TRBV19
CASSPRAGATDTQYF
TGTGCCAGTAGCCCCCGGGCGGGGGCCACAGATACGCAGTATTTT
>NA|TRBJ1-1|NA|TRBV4-3
CASSQEASLEAFF
TGCGCCAGCAGCCAAGAAGCGTCCCTTGAAGCTTTCTTT
>NA|TRBJ1-1|NA|TRBV6-1
CASSEWAWGSPEAFF
TGTGCCAGCAGTGAATGGGCGTGGGGCTCCCCTGAAGCTTTCTTT
>NA|TRBJ2-2|NA|TRBV7-2
CASSLVAAGELFF
TGTGCCAGCAGCTTAGTGGCCGCCGGGGAGCTGTTTTTT
>TRBD2|TRBJ2-7|NA|TRBV5-1
CASSLAAAGVYEQYF
TGCGCCAGCAGCTTGGCAGCAGCGGGAGTGTACGAGCAGTACTTC
>TRBD2|TRBJ2-7|NA|TRBV9
CASSAATSGIHEQYF
TGTGCCAGCAGCGCCGCGACTAGCGGGATCCACGAGCAGTACTTC
>NA|TRBJ2-5|NA|TRBV7-2
CASSLSRAQETQYF
TGTGCCAGCAGCTTAAGCAGGGCTCAAGAGACCCAGTACTTC
>TRBD2|TRBJ2-3|NA|TRBV5-6
CASSYGLAGAGGTDTQYF
TGTGCCAGCAGCTACGGACTAGCGGGGGCGGGTGGCACAGATACGCAGTATTTT
>NA|TRBJ1-1|few|TRBV6-5
CASSYSATRVNTEAFF
TGTGCCAGCAGTTACTCCGCAACCAGGGTGAACACTGAAGCTTTCTTT
>NA|TRBJ1-2|NA|TRBV7-2
CASSQKGRSYGYTF
TGTGCCAGCAGCCAAAAAGGACGGTCCTATGGCTACACCTTC
>TRBD1|TRBJ1-2|NA|TRBV15
CATSRGTGFYGYTF
TGTGCCACCAGCAGAGGGACAGGGTTTTATGGCTACACCTTC
>TRBD2|TRBJ2-3|NA|TRBV3-1/TRBV3-2
CASSRTSGAHTDTQYF
TGTGCCAGCAGTCGGACTAGCGGGGCCCACACAGATACGCAGTATTTT
>TRBD1|TRBJ2-3|NA|TRBV7-9
CASSLGTGHTDTQYF
TGTGCCAGCAGCTTAGGGACAGGGCACACAGATACGCAGTATTTT
>NA|TRBJ2-7|once|TRBV18
CASSPVPGPTYEQYF
TGTGCCAGCTCACCGGTCCCCGGGCCAACCTACGAGCAGTACTTC
>TRBD2|TRBJ2-1|NA|TRBV10-2
CASSPAQLAGGVNEQFF
TGCGCCAGCAGTCCCGCCCAACTAGCGGGAGGCGTCAATGAGCAGTTCTTC
>TRBD2|TRBJ2-2|NA|TRBV4-2
CASSQSGTSGRSTGELFF
TGTGCCAGCAGCCAATCCGGGACTAGCGGGAGAAGCACCGGGGAGCTGTTTTTT
>TRBD1|TRBJ2-1|few|TRBV28
CAGGDRVTNEQFF
TGTGCCGGCGGGGACAGGGTTACGAATGAGCAGTTCTTC
>NA|TRBJ2-6|once|TRBV7-2
CASSLDWAGANVLTF
TGTGCCAGCAGCTTAGACTGGGCTGGGGCCAACGTCCTGACTTTC
>TRBD2|TRBJ2-1|NA|TRBV4-1
CASSQERAGRGVMKFF
TGCGCCAGCAGCCAAGAGAGGGCCGGTCGGGGGGTTATGAAGTTCTTC
>TRBD1|TRBJ2-7|once|TRBV2
CASSPGTVYEQYF
TGTGCCAGCAGCCCCGGGACAGTCTACGAGCAGTACTTC
>TRBD1|TRBJ1-1|NA|TRBV19
CASSIDVQGANTEAFF
TGTGCCAGTAGTATAGACGTCCAGGGGGCGAACACTGAAGCTTTCTTT
>TRBD1|TRBJ1-2|NA|TRBV27
CASRPGTDYGYTF
TGTGCCAGCAGGCCCGGGACAGACTATGGCTACACCTTC
>TRBD2|TRBJ2-1|NA|TRBV18
CASSPTSGSSYNEQFF
TGTGCCAGCTCACCAACTAGCGGGAGCTCCTACAATGAGCAGTTCTTC
>NA|TRBJ1-2|NA|TRBV27
CASSFGSSFFNYGYTF
TGTGCCAGCAGTTTTGGGTCGTCCTTCTTTAACTATGGCTACACCTTC
>NA|TRBJ2-7|NA|TRBV10-3
CAISGDGSSYEQYF
TGTGCCATCAGTGGGGACGGGAGCTCCTACGAGCAGTACTTC
>NA|TRBJ2-1|NA|TRBV27
CASSTWNEQFF
TGTGCCAGCAGTACTTGGAATGAGCAGTTCTTC
>TRBD1|TRBJ2-7|NA|TRBV9
CASSRGTGSYEQYF
TGTGCCAGCAGCAGAGGGACAGGGTCCTACGAGCAGTACTTC
>NA|TRBJ1-5|NA|TRBV6-5
CASRRQENQPQHF
TGTGCCAGCAGGAGACAGGAGAATCAGCCCCAGCATTTT
>TRBD2|TRBJ2-1|NA|TRBV14
CASSQDFGEGSNEQFF
TGTGCCAGCAGCCAAGATTTCGGGGAGGGGTCCAATGAGCAGTTCTTC
>NA|TRBJ1-1|NA|TRBV5-1
CASSLYRSTVAFF
TGCGCCAGCAGCTTGTACAGGTCTACGGTGGCTTTCTTT
>NA|TRBJ1-2|NA|TRBV3-1/TRBV3-2
CASSLRAGAEMGYTF
TGTGCCAGCAGCCTAAGGGCAGGGGCGGAGATGGGCTACACCTTC
>NA|TRBJ2-7|NA|TRBV6-6
CASSDHREGYEQYF
TGTGCCAGCAGTGACCACAGGGAGGGCTACGAGCAGTACTTC
>NA|TRBJ2-7|once|TRBV28
CASSLSGSPYEQYF
TGTGCCAGCAGTCTTAGCGGATCCCCCTACGAGCAGTACTTC
>TRBD1|TRBJ2-7|NA|TRBV30
CAWSATGNEQYF
TGTGCCTGGAGTGCGACAGGGAACGAGCAGTACTTC
>NA|TRBJ1-5|NA|TRBV12-3/TRBV12-4
CASRGGIQPQHF
TGTGCCAGCAGGGGGGGCATTCAGCCCCAGCATTTT
>NA|TRBJ1-5|once|TRBV2
CASILGSPGQPQHF
TGTGCCAGCATCCTTGGGTCTCCGGGGCAGCCCCAGCATTTT
>NA|TRBJ1-1|NA|TRBV21-1
CASSRIAETDKNTEAFF
TGTGCCAGCAGCCGAATCGCAGAGACAGATAAGAACACTGAAGCTTTCTTT
>NA|TRBJ2-1|NA|TRBV27
CASSLEGVGWSSYNEQFF
TGTGCCAGCAGTTTGGAGGGCGTGGGATGGAGCTCCTACAATGAGCAGTTCTTC
>TRBD2|TRBJ2-3|NA|TRBV4-3
CASSRAPSGGADTQYF
TGCGCCAGCAGCCGGGCCCCGAGCGGGGGGGCTGATACGCAGTATTTT
>TRBD1|TRBJ1-1|NA|TRBV7-2
CASRPGTGSPMNTEAFF
TGTGCCAGCAGGCCCGGGACAGGGTCCCCTATGAACACTGAAGCTTTCTTT
>TRBD1|TRBJ1-4|NA|TRBV7-8
CASSLVRTGIATNEKLFF
TGTGCCAGCAGCTTAGTACGGACAGGGATTGCAACTAATGAAAAACTGTTTTTT
>TRBD1|TRBJ1-1|once|TRBV5-5
CASREGQGSNTEAFF
TGTGCCAGCAGGGAGGGACAGGGATCGAACACTGAAGCTTTCTTT
>TRBD1|TRBJ1-2|NA|TRBV7-8
CASSGRDSLNYGYTF
TGTGCCAGCAGCGGTCGGGACAGCTTAAACTATGGCTACACCTTC
>TRBD1|TRBJ1-5|NA|TRBV19
CASSPGQGGQPQHF
TGTGCCAGTAGTCCCGGACAGGGGGGACAGCCCCAGCATTTT
>NA|TRBJ2-1|NA|TRBV9
CASSSYRGSYNEQFF
TGTGCCAGCAGCTCGTACCGCGGGTCCTACAATGAGCAGTTCTTC
>NA|TRBJ1-2|NA|TRBV7-2
CASSLVGSPGATYGYTF
TGTGCCAGCAGCTTAGTTGGGAGCCCGGGGGCGACTTATGGCTACACCTTC
>NA|TRBJ2-1|once|TRBV6-6
CASSYSERVNEQFF
TGTGCCAGCAGTTACTCGGAAAGGGTCAATGAGCAGTTCTTC
>TRBD2|TRBJ2-2|NA|TRBV27
CASRRLAGAGELFF
TGTGCCAGCAGGAGACTAGCGGGGGCCGGGGAGCTGTTTTTT
>NA|TRBJ2-7|NA|TRBV7-2
CASSVSGYEQYF
TGTGCCAGCAGCGTCTCAGGTTACGAGCAGTACTTC
>NA|TRBJ1-5|NA|TRBV28
CASSLSITRGNQPQHF
TGTGCCAGCAGTTTATCTATCACCCGCGGCAATCAGCCCCAGCATTTT
>NA|TRBJ1-5|NA|TRBV5-1
CASSSGSGNQPQHF
TGCGCCAGCAGCTCAGGCAGTGGGAATCAGCCCCAGCATTTT
>NA|TRBJ2-7|NA|TRBV4-1
CASSQDVGYYEQYF
TGCGCCAGCAGCCAAGATGTGGGTTACTACGAGCAGTACTTC
>NA|TRBJ2-7|NA|TRBV24-1
CAPDQNPRVVDEQYF
TGTGCCCCCGATCAAAACCCCAGGGTTGTAGACGAGCAGTACTTC
>NA|TRBJ2-5|NA|TRBV18
CASSPNSGETQYF
TGTGCCAGCTCACCAAACAGTGGGGAGACCCAGTACTTC
>NA|TRBJ2-2|few|TRBV7-6
CASSSYRNTGELFF
TGTGCCAGCAGTTCATACAGGAACACCGGGGAGCTGTTTTTT
>NA|TRBJ2-7|NA|TRBV7-2
CASSLGIGRSYEQYF
TGTGCCAGCAGCCTGGGGATAGGTCGATCCTACGAGCAGTACTTC
>NA|TRBJ2-6|NA|TRBV28
CASSPPLANVLTF
TGTGCCAGCAGCCCCCCCTTAGCCAACGTCCTGACTTTC
>NA|TRBJ2-2|NA|TRBV4-3
CASSQESGVTGELFF
TGCGCCAGCAGCCAAGAATCCGGAGTCACCGGGGAGCTGTTTTTT